This entry lists 6 T cell receptor beta chains sequenced from one sample in a study of T cell responses to AZD1222 COVID-19 vaccine. Assay: immunoSEQ multiplex PCR; the TCRdb copy retains only in-frame clones and omits some. In the table there are 95,000 to 110,000 clones, roughly 90% of which are singletons. Sample: peripheral blood, taken on day 0 of AZD1222 vaccination. These receptor sequences come from an adult in good health.

The chain links TRBV19 to TRBJ2-3; 9 nucleotides line up with TRBD1. Trimming removed 5 bases from V and 1 base from J; junction bases left unmatched: 4. This CDR3 has 15 residues. CDR1 LNHDA and CDR2 SQIVND come from the germline V gene (reference sequence). CDR3 nucleotide sequence: TGTGCCAGTAGTGGGACAGGGAAGGGCACAGATACGCAGTATTTT. Translating it yields CASSGTGKGTDTQYF.

The chain is built from TRBV28 and TRBJ2-3, with TRBD2 as a possible D gene (6 bases). Trimming cost V 8 bases and J 1 base, with 13 bases left between them. CDR3 length: 14 amino acids. Germline CDR1 is MDHEN and CDR2 is SYDVKM. For the CDR3, the DNA is TGTGCCAGCTTATATGGAGGGCGCACAGATACGCAGTATTTT. Protein product: CASLYGGRTDTQYF.

The V and J genes are TRBV21-1 and TRBJ2-2; the D call in the table, TRBD1, was not verified against the DNA. TRBV21-1 is shown as a pseudogene. The length of the CDR3 is 16 residues. In DNA, the CDR3 is TGTGCCAGCAGCAGCCGACAGGGGCTAAACACCGGGGAGCTGTTTTTT. This encodes CASSSRQGLNTGELFF.

CDR3: CASTAGGGPVNTEAFF. The CDR3, as DNA: TGTGCCAGCACTGCCGGCGGGGGGCCGGTGAACACTGAAGCTTTCTTT. This chain joins TRBV28 and TRBJ1-1; D might be TRBD1 (6 bases). The CDR3 has 16 residues. The germline V gene has CDR1 MDHEN and CDR2 SYDVKM. The ends were cut back, 7 bases at V and 0 bases at J, with 18 bases in the middle.

This rearrangement joins TRBV6-2 or TRBV6-3 to TRBJ2-5; D call uncertain. The CDR3 is made up of 12 amino acids. Trimming stripped 0 bases from V and 5 bases from J, with 4 bases between. Looked up from germline, CDR1 is MNHEY and CDR2 is SVGEGT. The CDR3 bases are TGTGCCAGCAGTTACTCGAAGGAGACCCAGTACTTC. Translated: CASSYSKETQYF.

The genes are TRBV15 and TRBJ1-3; perhaps TRBD1 as D (5 bases). Germline values: CDR1 LNHNV, CDR2 YYDKDF (reference sequence). Trimming stripped 4 bases from V and 5 bases from J, with 15 bases between. The CDR3 is made up of 15 amino acids. The CDR3, as DNA: TGTGCCACCAGCAACGCCAGGGAGGGCAGAAACACCATATATTTT. Translation gives CATSNAREGRNTIYF. The full variable domain, completed using reference TRBV15 and TRBJ1-3, is DAMVIQNPRYQVTQFGKPVTLSCSQTLNHNVMYWYQQKSSQAPKLLFHYYDKDFNNEADTPDNFQSRRPNTSFCFLDIRSPGLGDTAMYLCATSNAREGRNTIYFGEGSWLTVV.